Given below is one T cell receptor beta chain in context. The antigen is undetermined. These data come from a study of T cell responses to AZD1222 COVID-19 vaccine. Here immunoSEQ multiplex PCR was the method, and the copy in TCRdb shows in-frame clones only, minus some. This sample has nearly 110,000 clones, with roughly 88% found just once. Germline values: CDR1 LNHDA, CDR2 SQIVND (reference sequence). The CDR3 is 15 amino acids. With V trimmed by 5 bases and J by 4 bases, 10 bases remained unmatched. Findings and caveats of the study: Spike-wide coverage was observed for vaccine-associated CD4 TCRs, with dominant responses at 160-218 and 743-854.

The chain combines TRBV19 with TRBJ1-2; 7 bases are a match to TRBD1. The sample in question was peripheral blood, obtained on day 0 of AZD1222 vaccination. The clonotype was recovered from an adult in good health. CDR3 DNA sequence: TGTGCCAGTAGTCTTCGAGACAGGGTTTCCTATGGCTACACCTTC. Amino acid sequence: CASSLRDRVSYGYTF.